A selection of T cell receptor beta chains follows, all from one sample in a study of T-cell reconstitution after alpha-beta-depleted transplantation in children. MiXCR was run by TCRdb on the PCR reads, yielding one entry per CDR3 protein. The repertoire consists of about 200,000 distinct CDR3 sequences, with 6.3% occurring once and the leading ten covering roughly 4.5%. The sample consisted of PBMCs, taken before TCRalphabeta/CD19-depleted stem cell transplant. Every receptor here comes from a girl less than two years old with combined immunodeficiency, due to receive a stem cell transplant. Each CDR3 is given with its conserved first and last residue. A D gene is named only where the DNA matches it firmly. Clone sizes are shown as once, few, many or a size class.

clone size	D gene	V gene	J gene	CDR3 DNA	CDR3 protein
many	TRBD1	TRBV6-5	TRBJ1-3	TGTGCCAGCAGTTACGGGACAGGGGAAGGAAACACCATATATTTT	CASSYGTGEGNTIYF
many	.	TRBV7-9	TRBJ2-3	TGTGCCAGCAGCTCACCCGGAGTAGCGGCTAGCACAGATACGCAGTATTTT	CASSSPGVAASTDTQYF
many	TRBD2	TRBV20-1	TRBJ2-1	TGCAGTGCTAGAGTGCCGGGACTAGCGGGGGAAAACTCCTACAATGAGCAGTTCTTC	CSARVPGLAGENSYNEQFF
many	.	TRBV4-1	TRBJ2-1	TGCGCCAGCAGCCAACTACTAGGTGTCGAGCAGTTCTTC	CASSQLLGVEQFF
few	TRBD2	TRBV7-2	TRBJ2-3	TGTGCCAGCAGCTTAGGGACTAGCGGGGAAGATACGCAGTATTTT	CASSLGTSGEDTQYF
many	.	TRBV13	TRBJ2-2	TGTGCCAGCAGCTATACCATCACGAACACCGGGGAGCTGTTTTTT	CASSYTITNTGELFF
few	.	TRBV20-1	TRBJ1-2	TGCAGTGCTAGAGATCGAGGGAGCTCCTATGGCTACACCTTC	CSARDRGSSYGYTF
many	TRBD1	TRBV29-1	TRBJ1-2	TGCAGCGCCGACAGGGCGGATAGCTACACCTTC	CSADRADSYTF
many	TRBD2	TRBV12-3/TRBV12-4	TRBJ2-7	TGTGCCAGCAGTAGGACTAGCGGGAGTCTGTACGAGCAGTACTTC	CASSRTSGSLYEQYF
few	TRBD1	TRBV20-1	TRBJ2-2	TGCAGTGCCCAGACAGGGGTCAACACCGGGGAGCTGTTTTTT	CSAQTGVNTGELFF
many	TRBD1	TRBV29-1	TRBJ1-4	TGCAGCGTTGGAGTCACCGGGACAGGGAGTGAAAAACTGTTTTTT	CSVGVTGTGSEKLFF
many	.	TRBV5-1	TRBJ2-7	TGCGCCAGCAGCGGCCGGGACTTGTTTGGCTTC	CASSGRDLFGF
many	.	TRBV27	TRBJ2-7	TGTGCCAGCAGTTTTGGTTCTGGCGAGCAGTACTTC	CASSFGSGEQYF
many	.	TRBV4-3	TRBJ2-3	TGCGCCAGCAGCCCCAATCCTGTCACAGATACGCAGTATTTT	CASSPNPVTDTQYF
many	.	TRBV20-1	TRBJ2-3	TGCAGTGCTAGATCGTTGTATCTCCACTCCTCCACAGATACGCAGTATTTT	CSARSLYLHSSTDTQYF
many	TRBD2	TRBV7-9	TRBJ2-1	TGTGCCAGCAGCTTAGAGGCGGGGGGACACAATGAGCAGTTCTTC	CASSLEAGGHNEQFF